Given below is one TCR beta chain in context. What it recognizes is unknown. The data derive from a study of blood T cells in healthy people across ages. Findings and limits, study-wide: Naive T cell percentage and TCR beta diversity correlated strongly.

A second PCR, run for roughly 7 to 12 cycles, used a sample-barcoded 5' primer plus a J-beta primer mix. Every single cDNA molecule received a tag from a template-switch adaptor with 12 random nucleotides. TCRdb re-analysed the 5' RACE reads in MiXCR, keeping a single row per CDR3 protein. The sample includes 1,500,000 or so distinct CDR3 sequences, 59% seen only once; the top ten take approximately 7%. Total RNA amounts of at least 5.5 micrograms were extracted per sample. Germline V CDR1 and CDR2: DFQATT, SNEGSKA (reference sequence). The CDR3 contains 15 residues. The receptor's source is a man younger than 35 in good health. Sequencing used blood. This chain uses TRBV20-1 with TRBJ2-4; 13 bases are shared with TRBD2. The J call is doubtful: the DNA matches TRBJ2-7 better. The CDR3 DNA reads as TGCAGTGCTAGACGGACTAGCGGGAGTCTATACGAGCAGTACTTC. It yields the protein CSARRTSGSLYEQYF.